The rows below give T cell receptor beta chains drawn from one sample of a study of OX40 agonist ivuxolimab in advanced cancers. Produced via immunoSEQ multiplex PCR; TCRdb's table is partial and in-frame only. The sample has under 85,000 clones, 80% to 90% seen once; the top ten hold more than 2%. The sequences come from CD4+ or CD8+ T cells sorted from blood, collected in a trial of the OX40 agonist ivuxolimab. Every receptor here comes from an adult with an advanced solid tumor such as melanoma, head and neck, liver or kidney cancer. Both conserved end residues are part of each CDR3. Each record gives: J gene, V gene, CDR3 protein.

TRBJ1-3 TRBV6-6 CASKSGSYSGNTIYF
TRBJ1-3 TRBV7-2 CASSLGPSNRFYSGNTIYF
TRBJ2-5 TRBV9 CASSARGGPWETQYF
TRBJ1-4 TRBV7-9 CASSLAVAGSEKLFF
TRBJ2-5 TRBV7-3 CASSLVGGSEETQYF
TRBJ2-7 TRBV15 CATSRDKRTSGGAAYEQYF
TRBJ2-7 TRBV5-1 CASSLSGLNEQYF
TRBJ1-1 TRBV6-5 CASSSPTGFLNTEAFF
TRBJ2-3 TRBV7-2 CASSLGLAADTQYF
TRBJ1-2 TRBV5-6 CASSLAARDRGYTF
TRBJ2-5 TRBV27 CASSPSPGGRKETQYF
TRBJ2-7 TRBV7-2 CASSATSGSLREQYF
TRBJ2-5 TRBV9 CASSRTGWETQYF
TRBJ1-2 TRBV6-4 CASSENKNYGYTF
TRBJ2-5 TRBV5-1 CASSSSPQETQYF
TRBJ1-6 TRBV6-6 CASSSTGRNSPLHF
TRBJ2-2 TRBV11-3 CASSLFRSNTGELFF
TRBJ1-2 TRBV19 CASSWQAGYTF
TRBJ1-2 TRBV4-1 CASRLTDRENYGYTF
TRBJ1-2 TRBV10-2 CASRAFGNYGYTF
TRBJ2-1 TRBV30 CAWHPGLMEDEQFF
TRBJ2-7 TRBV6-5 CASSSQAGPYEQYF
TRBJ1-5 TRBV6-6 CASSYLNQPQHF
TRBJ1-6 TRBV5-1 CASSGGTLYNSPLHF
TRBJ1-6 TRBV19 CASRRGSYNSPLHF
TRBJ1-4 TRBV30 CAWSPRDIYEKLFF
TRBJ2-1 TRBV7-2 CASSFQEVHNEQFF
TRBJ1-5 TRBV19 CASSKGQGLLNSNQPQHF
TRBJ1-6 TRBV6-5 CASSQTGNNSPLHF
TRBJ1-2 TRBV7-9 CASSLGNSQVYGYTF
TRBJ2-3 TRBV27 CASSFLPALGTDTQYF
TRBJ1-3 TRBV5-1 CASSQPDKAGNTIYF
TRBJ1-3 TRBV7-2 CASSSRDGNTIYF
TRBJ1-5 TRBV30 CAWSVFRGVQPQHF
TRBJ2-7 TRBV10-3 CAIGLAGANEQYF
TRBJ1-4 TRBV27 CASSSGQAKGVGEKLFF
TRBJ1-1 TRBV6-1 CASPVSGNTEAFF
TRBJ2-1 TRBV7-3 CASSTTSDHEQFF
TRBJ1-3 TRBV5-1 CASSTTSTSGNTIYF
TRBJ2-5 TRBV2 CASLRWGGVKETQYF
TRBJ1-1 TRBV29-1 CSVEHRQNTEAFF
TRBJ1-2 TRBV19 CASSNDVGPAGYTF
TRBJ2-2 TRBV11-2 CASSLAGGTGELFF
TRBJ2-7 TRBV18 CASSPPLQGHTKGQYF
TRBJ1-3 TRBV6-6 CASSYSGGISGNTIYF
TRBJ2-5 TRBV11-3 CASSLVTSGFTQYF
TRBJ2-4 TRBV7-9 CASSLGPPAKNIQYF
TRBJ2-7 TRBV5-4 CASTIGGASAYEQYF
TRBJ1-4 TRBV25-1 CASSAPSLVEKLFF
TRBJ2-5 TRBV7-3 CASSLTVNQETQYF
TRBJ1-1 TRBV29-1 CSVEFQGREAFF
TRBJ2-1 TRBV11-3 CASIGAGSYNEQFF
TRBJ2-1 TRBV11-1 CASSPNGGVAGSEQFF